A selection of T cell receptor beta chains follows, all from one sample in a study of shared clonotypes between healthy human individuals. Using immunoSEQ multiplex PCR, the repertoire was profiled, and TCRdb retains in-frame clones only, with some absent. Of roughly 550,000 clones listed, over 95% are singletons. Material for sequencing was naive CD8+ T cells sorted from blood. These receptors came from a woman aged 25-40 years in good health. CDR3s include the opening cysteine and the closing phenylalanine or tryptophan. D genes are given only for firm matches. Clone size is given for some rows only: seen once, a few or many times, or a class if the clone is expanded.

>TRBD2|TRBV27|TRBJ2-7|NA
TGTGCCAGCAGTTTATCGGAGTTTGGGGGGGTAGCCTCCTACGAGCAGTACTTC
CASSLSEFGGVASYEQYF
>NA|TRBV9|TRBJ1-1|NA
TGTGCCAGCAGCGTCTCCCGGGGGGAGCTCACTGAAGCTTTCTTT
CASSVSRGELTEAFF
>NA|TRBV5-1|TRBJ2-2|NA
TGCGCCAGCAGCTTTCGAGGGCAGTTGAACACCGGGGAGCTGTTTTTT
CASSFRGQLNTGELFF
>NA|TRBV7-9|TRBJ1-1|NA
TGTGCCAGCAGCTTAGCACCGGGCTCAAGGAAGGCTTTCTTT
CASSLAPGSRKAFF
>NA|TRBV28|TRBJ2-1|NA
TGTGCCAGCAGCCCCTCTTGGGACTACAATGAGCAGTTCTTC
CASSPSWDYNEQFF
>TRBD2|TRBV6-5|TRBJ2-1|NA
TGTGCCAGCAGTTACTCGATTGGGACTAGCGGGAATGAGCAGTTCTTC
CASSYSIGTSGNEQFF
>NA|TRBV5-1|TRBJ2-7|NA
TGCGCCAGCAGCTTCACAGTTGCCTACGAGCAGTACTTC
CASSFTVAYEQYF
>TRBD1|TRBV6-6|TRBJ2-3|NA
TGTGCCAGCAGTCCCCAGGGGGCGCGAGGTACGGATACGCAGTATTTT
CASSPQGARGTDTQYF
>NA|TRBV13|TRBJ2-2|once
TGTGCCAGCAGCTTAAGTCAAGGGGTCACCGGGGAGCTGTTTTTT
CASSLSQGVTGELFF
>NA|TRBV7-9|TRBJ2-3|NA
TGTGCCAGCAGCTTTGCCAGTGATACGCAGTATTTT
CASSFASDTQYF
>NA|TRBV5-5|TRBJ1-1|NA
TGTGCCAGCAGCCCGTACTTATGGAGGAACACTGAAGCTTTCTTT
CASSPYLWRNTEAFF
>TRBD2|TRBV28|TRBJ2-7|NA
TGTGCCAGCAGTTTAGGGTCCCGGGCGGGAGGGCCGAAGGAGCAGTACTTC
CASSLGSRAGGPKEQYF